This paragraph covers one T cell receptor (beta chain) sequence. The CDR3 has 15 amino acids. The germline CDR1 and CDR2 sequences are SGHNT and YENEEA. Unmatched junction bases numbered 8, after V lost 5 bases and J lost 2 bases. The data belong to a study of T cell responses to AZD1222 COVID-19 vaccine. Sequenced by immunoSEQ multiplex PCR; TCRdb stores in-frame clones only, minus some. There are about 120,000 clones in the sample; about nine tenths occur only once, and 7.8% lies in the top ten. This clonotype was obtained from an adult in good health. The gene calls are TRBV11-3 and TRBJ2-7; TRBD1 agrees at 8 bases. The material sequenced was peripheral blood, taken on day 0 of AZD1222 vaccination. In DNA form, the CDR3 reads TGTGCCAGCAGCCGTCGGACAGGGCCAGCCTACGAGCAGTACTTC. Its protein product is CASSRRTGPAYEQYF.